One and the same sample provided the 32 T cell receptor beta chains below, sequenced in a study of beta chain features in type 1 diabetes. Expressed TCRB transcripts got sequenced, as all isolated RNA was reverse transcribed. The data were produced by immunoSEQ multiplex PCR, yet TCRdb's version contains in-frame clones alone and is incomplete. The table lists more than 350,000 clones, 9.5% to 12% of them singletons. Input material: naive CD4+ T cells from blood. The receptors were sampled from a woman between 18 and 29 years old in good health.

V gene TRBV21-1 combines with J gene TRBJ1-6. TRBV21-1 represents a pseudogene. The CDR3 sequence is 17 residues long. The CDR3 bases are TGTGCCAGCAGCAAAGATATGGGGAGCTCCTATAATTCACCCCTCCACTTT. This codes for CASSKDMGSSYNSPLHF.

The rearrangement uses TRBV27 and TRBJ1-4, with 8 positions matching TRBD1. V lost 8 bases to trimming and J lost 7 bases; unmatched junction nucleotides: 15. The CDR3 is made up of 16 amino acids. CDR1 and CDR2 from the germline V gene are MNHEY and SMNVEV (reference sequence). The DNA of the CDR3 is TGTGCCAGCGGAGAACAAAGACCGACAGGGGCTGAAAAACTGTTTTTT. It is translated as CASGEQRPTGAEKLFF. Drawing the rest from reference TRBV27 and TRBJ1-4, the complete variable domain is EAQVTQNPRYLITVTGKKLTVTCSQNMNHEYMSWYRQDPGLGLRQIYYSMNVEVTDKGDVPEGYKVSRKEKRNFPLILESPSPNQTSLYFCASGEQRPTGAEKLFFGSGTQLSVL.

This clone was counted a single time. The chain employs TRBV19 and TRBJ2-3, with a possible D match to TRBD1 (6 bases). Germline V lookup: CDR1 LNHDA, CDR2 SQIVND (reference sequence). The V end lost 2 bases, the J end lost 5 bases, and 17 bases lay between the germline ends. The CDR3 consists of 16 residues. CDR3 in DNA: TGTGCCAGTAGTATACGTCAAGGCAGGGGCGGAGATACGCAGTATTTT. This encodes CASSIRQGRGGDTQYF. Filled out from reference TRBV19 and TRBJ2-3, the complete variable domain reads DGGITQSPKYLFRKEGQNVTLSCEQNLNHDAMYWYRQDPGQGLRLIYYSQIVNDFQKGDIAEGYSVSREKKESFPLTVTSAQKNPTAFYLCASSIRQGRGGDTQYFGPGTRLTVL.

The V call is TRBV9, the J call TRBJ2-5; TRBD1 matches 7 bases. Germline trimming cut 4 bases from V and 5 bases from J; bases unmatched to any gene: 5. The germline gives CDR1 SGDLS, CDR2 YYNGEE. The CDR3 runs 13 residues. The CDR3: CASSLGTDETQYF. DNA for the CDR3: TGTGCCAGCAGCCTGGGGACAGATGAGACCCAGTACTTC. The full variable domain, completed using reference TRBV9 and TRBJ2-5, is DSGVTQTPKHLITATGQRVTLRCSPRSGDLSVYWYQQSLDQGLQFLIQYYNGEERAKGNILERFSAQQFPDLHSELNLSSLELGDSALYFCASSLGTDETQYFGPGTRLLVL.

This clone was seen only a few times. The chain joins TRBV25-1 to TRBJ2-5; D may be TRBD2 (5 bases). Germline values: CDR1 MGHDK, CDR2 SYGVNS. Trimming took 2 bases from V and 4 from J, leaving 17 bases between them. This CDR3 contains 16 residues. The CDR3 region is CASSEGRIRERETQYF. CDR3 DNA sequence: TGTGCCAGCAGTGAAGGGCGGATTCGGGAAAGAGAGACCCAGTACTTC.

The genes are TRBV5-1 and TRBJ2-7, with TRBD2 matching 9 bases. The germline gives CDR1 SGHRS, CDR2 YFSETQ. Germline trimming cut 0 bases from V and 3 bases from J; bases unmatched to any gene: 4. The CDR3 covers 15 residues. CDR3 residues: CASSLVVAGDYEQYF. In nucleotides, the CDR3 is TGCGCCAGCAGCTTGGTGGTAGCGGGAGACTACGAGCAGTACTTC.

The chain couples TRBV21-1 to TRBJ1-1. TRBV21-1 is noted as a pseudogene. CDR3 length: 11 residues. The CDR3 coding sequence is TGTGCCAGCAGTAGTATCCCTGAAGCTTTCTTT. Translated, it gives CASSSIPEAFF.

The V and J genes are TRBV25-1 and TRBJ1-2; 7 bases are shared with TRBD1. The CDR3 is 14 residues long. Trimming cost V 6 bases and J 4 bases; bases outside gene matches: 8. CDR1 and CDR2 (germline): MGHDK, SYGVNS. This CDR3 reads CASRLTGEGYGYTF. The CDR3 DNA reads as TGTGCCAGCAGATTAACAGGGGAAGGCTATGGCTACACCTTC.

J is TRBJ1-3 and V is TRBV12-5; D ambiguous. The CDR3 covers 12 residues. In germline, CDR1 is LGHNT, CDR2 FRNRAP. V lost 7 bases to trimming and J lost 7 bases, with 11 bases between them. CDR3: CASAPGPNTIYF. In nucleotides, the CDR3 is TGTGCTAGTGCCCCCGGTCCTAACACCATATATTTT.

This clone was counted only a few times. At the DNA level, this CDR3 is encoded by other sequences in the same sample as well. The chain links TRBV4-1 to TRBJ2-5; weak D call: TRBD1 (6 bases). The V gene lost 4 bases and the J gene lost 5 bases, with 11 bases spanning the gap. This CDR3 region has 13 residues. The germline V gene encodes CDR1 MGHRA and CDR2 YSYEKL. The CDR3 DNA reads TGCGCCAGCAGCCTTGGACAGTTGGAGACCCAGTACTTC. Translated: CASSLGQLETQYF.

This clone was seen more than once but under ten times. The identical CDR3 is also encoded by other nucleotide sequences in the sample. CDR3 sequence: CASSPNGGANYGYTF. The CDR3, as DNA: TGTGCCAGCAGCCCGAACGGGGGAGCTAACTATGGCTACACCTTC. The V call is TRBV7-9, the J call TRBJ1-2, with D possibly being TRBD1 (5 bases). The CDR3 loop spans 15 amino acids. The V gene's germline CDR1 is SEHNR and CDR2 FQNEAQ (reference sequence). V shed 5 bases and J shed 0 bases, with 13 bases lying between them.

This clone was recorded a few times. The rearrangement joins TRBV30 to TRBJ2-5, with unresolved D. The CDR3 loop spans 12 amino acids. Trimming removed 3 bases from V and 12 bases from J, with 17 bases in between. CDR1 and CDR2 (germline): GTSNPN, SVGIG (reference sequence). CDR3 nucleotide sequence: TGTGCCTGGAGGGGGAACATCGGCGCGAAGTACTTC. Encoded protein: CAWRGNIGAKYF.

This clone has only a few counts. The rearrangement joins TRBV5-7 to TRBJ1-1; possible D gene TRBD1, 5 bases. TRBV5-7 is sorted into the ORF group, with uncertain function. V was trimmed by 1 base and J by 11 bases, leaving 18 bases between them. The CDR3 spans 14 residues. CDR3 DNA sequence: TGTGCCAGCAGCTTGTTGGAGTCGAGCAGGGTGGCTTTCTTT. This translates into CASSLLESSRVAFF.

CDR3 nucleotide sequence: TGTGCCAGCGGCGGGACAGGACTCTACGAGCAGTACTTC. Translated: CASGGTGLYEQYF. The rearrangement links TRBV10-3 to TRBJ2-7; TRBD1 aligns across 8 bases. The CDR3 sequence is 13 residues long. Germline V CDR1 and CDR2: ENHRY, SYGVKD. Trimming took 10 bases from V and 3 from J; bases not matched to a gene: 8.

With respect to this clone: The sample holds other DNA sequences that translate to the same CDR3. The J gene is TRBJ2-3, the V gene TRBV29-1; the D is unclear. Trimming pared 0 bases from V and 3 bases from J, leaving 4 bases between. CDR3 size: 12 residues. Germline V CDR1 and CDR2: SQVTM, ANQGSEA. The CDR3 nucleotides read TGCAGCGTTGAAGATGGGACAGATACGCAGTATTTT. Protein sequence: CSVEDGTDTQYF.

The genes are TRBV7-9 and TRBJ2-2, with 7 bases identical to TRBD2. After removal of 2 bases from V and 3 bases from J, the junction contained 0 bases not matched to a gene. Germline V CDR1 and CDR2: SEHNR, FQNEAQ (reference sequence). CDR3 length equals 14 residues. The CDR3 reads CASSLRGDTGELFF. In DNA, the CDR3 is TGTGCCAGCAGCTTACGGGGGGACACCGGGGAGCTGTTTTTT.

This clone occurred a few times. This chain uses TRBV7-2 with TRBJ2-7; D is undetermined. Germline CDR1 SGHTA, CDR2 FQGNSA. The CDR3 runs to 13 residues. The germline V and J ends were trimmed by 4 bases and 3 bases, with 10 bases remaining between them. The CDR3 loop reads CASSSQEGYEQYF. DNA for the CDR3: TGTGCCAGCAGCTCCCAGGAAGGCTACGAGCAGTACTTC. The full variable domain, with the rest looked up from reference TRBV7-2 and TRBJ2-7, is GAGVSQSPSNKVTEKGKDVELRCDPISGHTALYWYRQSLGQGLEFLIYFQGNSAPDKSGLPSDRFSAERTGGSVSTLTIQRTQQEDSAVYLCASSSQEGYEQYFGPGTRLTVT.

The genes are TRBV4-1 and TRBJ1-6; D is uncertain. V lost 8 bases and J lost 8, with 19 bases in between. CDR3 size: 15 residues. From germline, CDR1 is MGHRA and CDR2 YSYEKL. CDR3 nucleotides: TGCGCCAGCGCTCGACTAGATTTTAGGGATTCACCCCTCCACTTT. It codes for CASARLDFRDSPLHF.

CDR3 in amino acids: CATSRGWTSGRNEQFF. In nucleotides, the CDR3 is TGTGCCACCAGCAGAGGTTGGACTAGCGGGAGGAATGAGCAGTTCTTC. This sequence joins TRBV15 and TRBJ2-1, with 14 bases that match TRBD2. CDR1 LNHNV and CDR2 YYDKDF come from the germline V gene (reference sequence). Trimming removed 1 base from V and 7 bases from J; junction bases left unmatched: 3. CDR3 length equals 16 residues.

This clone was observed a handful of times. The genes are TRBV29-1 and TRBJ2-5; D is unresolved. Germline-derived CDR1 and CDR2 are SQVTM and ANQGSEA. The CDR3 sequence is 11 residues long. Trimming removed 6 bases at V and 5 bases at J, with 10 bases between. CDR3 sequence reads: CSVAAVETQYF. CDR3 nucleotide sequence: TGCAGCGTAGCCGCCGTTGAGACCCAGTACTTC.

This clone appeared a few times. The CDR3 reads CASSLERTRTQHF. CDR3 coding DNA: TGCGCCAGCAGCCTAGAAAGGACCCGCACGCAGCATTTT. The V gene is TRBV4-3, the J gene TRBJ1-5; D gene unclear. V lost 4 bases and J lost 13, with 17 bases in between. CDR1 LGHNA and CDR2 YSLEER come from the germline V gene. The CDR3 is 13 amino acids.

The chain carries TRBV7-2 and TRBJ1-1; D remains unclear. This CDR3 has 13 amino acids. V lost 1 base to trimming and J lost 4 bases, with 7 bases between them. The germline CDR1 and CDR2 sequences are SGHTA and FQGNSA. The chain's CDR3 is CASSLGPSTEAFF. The CDR3 bases are TGTGCCAGCAGCTTAGGCCCGAGCACTGAAGCTTTCTTT.

CDR3 bases: TGCAGCGGCCACAGGGTGAACACTGAAGCTTTCTTT. This translates into CSGHRVNTEAFF. The chain recombines TRBV29-1 with TRBJ1-1; TRBD1 is a possible D gene (6 bases). CDR1 is SQVTM, CDR2 ANQGSEA, per germline. V was pared by 7 bases and J by 0 bases, with 9 bases between. This CDR3 is built from 12 residues.

In its sample, this clone was seen a few times. This rearrangement joins TRBV7-8 to TRBJ2-5, with D unclear. Trimming stripped 0 bases from V and 5 bases from J, with 16 bases between. There are 16 residues in the CDR3. Germline CDR1 and CDR2: SGHVS and FQNEAQ. DNA for the CDR3: TGTGCCAGCAGCTTAGCCCGAGCATCCTACGGGGAGACCCAGTACTTC. Encoded protein: CASSLARASYGETQYF.

The chain joins TRBV2 to TRBJ2-1, with 9 bases identical to TRBD1. The CDR3 is 14 amino acids. Per the germline V gene, CDR1 is SNHLY and CDR2 is FYNNEI. The V and J ends lost 5 bases and 4 bases, in that order; junction bases with no gene match: 3. CDR3 loop: CASSSGTGYNEQFF. CDR3 bases: TGTGCCAGCAGTTCCGGGACAGGGTACAATGAGCAGTTCTTC.

This clone has more than one count but fewer than ten. The chain employs TRBV7-2 and TRBJ1-6; D gene ambiguous. From germline, CDR1 is SGHTA and CDR2 FQGNSA. This CDR3 spans 14 amino acids. Trimming stripped 1 base from V and 6 bases from J, with 7 bases between. The chain's CDR3 is CASSLVRGNSPLHF. CDR3 nucleotide sequence: TGTGCCAGCAGCTTAGTACGGGGTAATTCACCCCTCCACTTT.

This clone was seen only a few times. The CDR3 loop is CASRFLTGELFF. The CDR3, as DNA: TGTGCCAGCAGGTTCCTAACCGGGGAGCTGTTTTTT. The chain has TRBV6-5 and TRBJ2-2; D uncertain. V lost 6 bases, J lost 5 bases, and 7 bases lay in between. CDR1 and CDR2 (germline): MNHEY, SVGAGI. This CDR3 contains 12 residues.

This clone was observed a few times. The chain combines TRBV6-4 with TRBJ2-4; D may be TRBD2 (5 bases). The V end lost 8 bases, the J end lost 2 bases, and 16 bases lay between the germline ends. This CDR3 spans 15 amino acids. Germline V gives CDR1 MRHNA, CDR2 SNTAGT. CDR3 nucleotides: TGTGCCAGCGGAGAAGGGAGATGGACCAAAAACATTCAGTACTTC. It encodes CASGEGRWTKNIQYF.

This clone was observed a handful of times. This rearrangement joins TRBV27 to TRBJ2-1; 8 bases align to TRBD2. The CDR3 sequence is 16 residues long. Germline V gene lookup returns CDR1 MNHEY and CDR2 SMNVEV (reference sequence). Germline trimming cut 0 bases from V and 4 bases from J; bases unmatched to any gene: 5. The CDR3 protein is CASSLSPAGAYNEQFF. DNA for the CDR3: TGTGCCAGCAGTTTATCCCCAGCGGGGGCATACAATGAGCAGTTCTTC.

This clone came up a few times. This chain connects TRBV28 to TRBJ1-1; D is possibly TRBD1 (5 bases). Germline CDR1 MDHEN, CDR2 SYDVKM. V gave up 4 bases and J gave up 0 bases, with 15 bases separating them. The CDR3 contains 16 residues. In DNA, the CDR3 is TGTGCCAGCAGTTCCCCCCGGGACGCGATGAACACTGAAGCTTTCTTT. Protein product: CASSSPRDAMNTEAFF.

This clone was counted a few times. The V call is TRBV27, the J call TRBJ1-6; no reliable D call. The V gene's germline CDR1 is MNHEY and CDR2 SMNVEV (reference sequence). The length of the CDR3 is 15 residues. V gave up 5 bases and J gave up 1 base, with 9 bases separating them. In DNA, the CDR3 is TGTGCCAGCAGTCCCGGAGGGTCCTATAATTCACCCCTCCACTTT. Its translation is CASSPGGSYNSPLHF.

This clone was observed many times. The J gene is TRBJ2-1, the V gene TRBV30, with TRBD2 matching 13 bases. The V gene's germline CDR1 is GTSNPN and CDR2 SVGIG (reference sequence). The ends lost 7 bases at V and 2 bases at J; junction bases unmatched: 11. This CDR3 spans 17 amino acids. Written as DNA, the CDR3 is TGTGCCTTCACTAGCGGGAGGGCCCGAATGGCCTACAATGAGCAGTTCTTC. Amino acid sequence: CAFTSGRARMAYNEQFF.